One and the same sample provided the 8 T cell receptor beta chains below, sequenced in a study of response to subunit inactivated influenza vaccine. TCRdb processed the RT-PCR reads anew with MiXCR; each CDR3 protein has one entry. Of just under 550,000 distinct CDR3 sequences in the sample, roughly 23% were seen once. The data also belong to a second study, concerning T cells expressing NK-cell markers. As that report states: UMIs were included in TCR beta cDNA generated by 5'RACE template switching.

Source: CD4+ T cells sorted from PBMCs, taken 12 days after vaccination. The receptors derive from a man aged 50 to 59 who received an inactivated influenza vaccine.

This clonotype was counted only a few times. The chain carries TRBV12-3 or TRBV12-4 and TRBJ2-1; 9 bases match TRBD1. The CDR3 is 15 amino acids. V lost 6 bases and J lost 4; bases outside the gene matches: 7. The CDR3 bases are TGTGCCAGCAGCCAACAGGGGGCGGGGTACAATGAGCAGTTCTTC. As protein: CASSQQGAGYNEQFF.

This clonotype occurred a few times. This chain links TRBV5-1 with TRBJ1-2; D gene unclear. The CDR3 runs to 13 residues. Deletions cut 7 bases from V and 4 bases from J, with 14 bases between. Germline CDR1 is SGHRS and CDR2 is YFSETQ. The CDR3 DNA reads TGCGCCAGCGGATCTGGCACCATCTATGGCTACACCTTC. It encodes CASGSGTIYGYTF.

The chain combines TRBV4-2 with TRBJ2-5, with TRBD2 matching 7 bases. Unmatched junction bases numbered 6, after V lost 3 bases and J lost 5 bases. Germline V lookup: CDR1 LGHNA, CDR2 YNFKEQ. CDR3 length: 14 residues. As DNA, the CDR3 is TGTGCCAGCAGCCAGGGCGGACTAGGGGAGACCCAGTACTTC. It encodes CASSQGGLGETQYF.

The rearrangement uses TRBV4-3 and TRBJ2-3; the D call may be TRBD1 or TRBD2 (5 bases each). The CDR3 consists of 13 residues. Germline loops: CDR1 LGHNA, CDR2 YSLEER. The V end was cut by 4 bases, the J end by 4 bases, with 9 bases between. This chain's CDR3 is CASSREGSDTQYF. In DNA, the CDR3 is TGCGCCAGCAGCCGCGAGGGGTCAGATACGCAGTATTTT.

The J gene is TRBJ2-7, the V gene TRBV7-2; D is perhaps TRBD1 (5 bases). V lost 5 bases and J lost 1, with 12 bases in between. Germline V gene lookup returns CDR1 SGHTA and CDR2 FQGNSA. The CDR3 length is 14 residues. Here the CDR3 reads CASSQSRQSYEQYF. For the CDR3, the DNA is TGTGCCAGCAGCCAATCACGACAGTCCTACGAGCAGTACTTC.

This clonotype was counted between two and nine times. The chain has TRBV7-3 and TRBJ2-5; D may be TRBD1 (5 bases). Germline V gene lookup returns CDR1 SGHTA and CDR2 FQGTGA. Trimming left V 3 bases short and J 5 bases short, with 16 bases between. The CDR3 contains 15 residues. The CDR3 nucleotides are TGTGCCAGCAGCTTCGGACATCGCCGGACGGAGACCCAGTACTTC. It specifies CASSFGHRRTETQYF.

This clonotype was observed once. This rearrangement joins TRBV4-1 to TRBJ2-1; 16 bases match TRBD2. Germline values: CDR1 MGHRA, CDR2 YSYEKL. V was clipped by 3 bases and J by 1 base; unmatched bases: 3. The CDR3 has 18 amino acids. The CDR3 sequence: CASSQGGLAGGSYNEQFF. For the CDR3, the DNA is TGCGCCAGCAGCCAGGGGGGACTAGCGGGGGGGTCCTACAATGAGCAGTTCTTC.

Only a few counts were recorded for this clonotype. This sequence joins TRBV5-1 and TRBJ2-1; D not resolved. Trimming removed 4 bases from V and 8 bases from J, with 19 bases in between. CDR3 length: 15 residues. CDR1 is SGHRS and CDR2 is YFSETQ in the germline V gene. The chain's CDR3 is CASSPTRKPGDEQFF. The CDR3 DNA reads TGCGCCAGCAGCCCAACCAGAAAGCCCGGAGATGAGCAGTTCTTC.